A single sample is the source of the 14 T cell receptor beta chains below, sequenced in a study of technical replicates of blood from a few donors. Some clones are missing from TCRdb's copy, which holds only in-frame ones; the method was immunoSEQ multiplex PCR. The sample shows 55,000 to 60,000 clones, around 93% of them seen only once. Sequenced sample: PBMCs. Source of these receptors: a human donor in good health. Some clones in this sample may be carry-over from other donors' samples.

V is TRBV6-5 and J is TRBJ1-3; D is ambiguous. Germline V gene sequence: CDR1 MNHEY, CDR2 SVGAGI. V dropped 2 bases and J dropped 2 bases, with 10 bases sitting between them. The CDR3 consists of 15 residues. The CDR3 nucleotides are TGTGCCAGCAGTTACGATTATGGCCCTGGAAACACCATATATTTT. Encoded protein: CASSYDYGPGNTIYF.

This clone came up once. The V gene is TRBV7-2, the J gene TRBJ2-3, with D possibly TRBD1 on 5 matching bases. The CDR3 totals 14 residues. The germline V and J ends were trimmed by 5 bases and 6 bases, with 15 bases remaining between them. CDR1 is SGHTA and CDR2 is FQGNSA in the germline V gene. CDR3 in amino acids: CASSQDRPPDTQYF. The CDR3 DNA is TGTGCCAGCAGCCAAGACAGACCCCCGGATACGCAGTATTTT.

V gene TRBV19 combines with J gene TRBJ2-3; TRBD2 is a possible D gene (6 bases). V lost 6 bases and J 1 base, leaving 8 bases between the germline ends. Per germline, CDR1 LNHDA and CDR2 SQIVND (reference sequence). The CDR3 runs to 13 residues. CDR3 loop: CASSPGGTDTQYF. CDR3 in DNA: TGTGCCAGTAGCCCGGGGGGCACAGATACGCAGTATTTT. Variable domain in full (rest from reference TRBV19 and TRBJ2-3): DGGITQSPKYLFRKEGQNVTLSCEQNLNHDAMYWYRQDPGQGLRLIYYSQIVNDFQKGDIAEGYSVSREKKESFPLTVTSAQKNPTAFYLCASSPGGTDTQYFGPGTRLTVL.

This clone appeared a single time. The rearrangement joins TRBV6-5 to TRBJ2-1, with 10 positions matching TRBD2. Unmatched junction bases numbered 3, after V lost 2 bases and J lost 5 bases. The CDR3 is made up of 15 amino acids. The germline V gene encodes CDR1 MNHEY and CDR2 SVGAGI. The CDR3: CASSYGTSVNNEQFF. CDR3 in DNA: TGTGCCAGCAGTTACGGGACTAGCGTAAACAATGAGCAGTTCTTC.

The rearrangement joins TRBV28 to TRBJ1-4, with 7 positions matching TRBD1. Germline trimming cut 6 bases from V and 5 bases from J; bases unmatched to any gene: 6. Germline lookup yields CDR1 MDHEN and CDR2 SYDVKM. The CDR3 contains 14 residues. CDR3 sequence (DNA): TGTGCCAGCAGCATGACAGGGATAAATGAAAAACTGTTTTTT. Its protein product is CASSMTGINEKLFF.

The chain links TRBV7-9 to TRBJ2-7, with TRBD2 as a possible D gene (6 bases). Germline values: CDR1 SEHNR, CDR2 FQNEAQ (reference sequence). This CDR3 contains 13 residues. The V end lost 1 base, the J end lost 3 bases, and 7 bases lay between the germline ends. CDR3 bases: TGTGCCAGCAGCTTAGTGGAGGGCTACGAGCAGTACTTC. Its translation: CASSLVEGYEQYF.

Regarding this clone: This sample also contains other DNA sequences that code for the same CDR3. This chain joins TRBV7-2 and TRBJ1-1; 7 bases map to TRBD1. Losses at the gene ends were 0 bases for V and 5 bases for J; bases not matched to a gene: 0. This CDR3 comprises 13 residues. From germline, CDR1 is SGHTA and CDR2 FQGNSA. CDR3: CASSLAQGTEAFF. CDR3 sequence (DNA): TGTGCCAGCAGCTTAGCACAGGGGACTGAAGCTTTCTTT.

The J gene is TRBJ2-7, the V gene TRBV6-6; the match to TRBD1 covers 7 bases. The CDR3 contains 15 residues. V was pared by 6 bases and J by 2 bases, with 10 bases of the junction left unmatched. CDR1 MNHNY and CDR2 SVGAGI come from the germline V gene (reference sequence). The CDR3 region is CASRLDRAPTYEQYF. CDR3 DNA sequence: TGTGCCAGCAGGCTAGACAGGGCCCCCACCTACGAGCAGTACTTC.

The chain combines TRBV4-3 with TRBJ2-2; TRBD2 agrees at 7 bases. The CDR3 is 19 residues long. J lost 0 bases, V lost 0 bases, and 10 bases had no gene match. Germline V gene data show CDR1 as LGHNA and CDR2 as YSLEER. The chain's CDR3 is CASSQDGAGLPANTGELFF. The CDR3 region has the DNA TGCGCCAGCAGCCAAGATGGAGCGGGGTTGCCCGCGAACACCGGGGAGCTGTTTTTT.

The CDR3 reads CASSLSNEQFF. DNA of the CDR3: TGTGCCAGCAGCCTTTCGAATGAGCAGTTCTTC. The chain is built from TRBV7-2 and TRBJ2-1; D is undetermined. CDR1 and CDR2 from the germline V gene are SGHTA and FQGNSA. CDR3 size: 11 residues. V lost 5 bases to trimming and J lost 7 bases, with 6 bases between them.

The chain couples TRBV27 to TRBJ1-1; unclear D gene. V was shortened by 6 bases and J by 7 bases, with 15 bases between the two germline ends. The CDR3 totals 13 residues. CDR1 and CDR2 from the germline V gene are MNHEY and SMNVEV (reference sequence). CDR3 loop: CASSLRHSYEAFF. CDR3 nucleotide sequence: TGTGCCAGCAGCCTCCGCCACTCCTATGAAGCTTTCTTT.

The J gene is TRBJ2-7, the V gene TRBV7-6; no clear D. V dropped 5 bases and J dropped 5 bases, with 7 bases sitting between them. This CDR3 is 11 amino acids long. The germline CDR1 and CDR2 sequences are SGHVS and FNYEAQ. In nucleotides, the CDR3 is TGTGCCAGCAGCAACTCGGACGAGCAGTACTTC. This encodes CASSNSDEQYF.

The chain joins TRBV7-8 to TRBJ2-2; TRBD1 matches 9 bases. The CDR3 has 16 residues. Germline CDR1 SGHVS, CDR2 FQNEAQ. V lost 1 base, J lost 7 bases, and 7 bases stayed unmatched. Here the CDR3 DNA reads TGTGCCAGCAGCTTAGTTGGACAGGGGCGCATCGGGGAGCTGTTTTTT. It translates to CASSLVGQGRIGELFF. Full variable domain (rest looked up from reference TRBV7-8 and TRBJ2-2): GAGVSQSPRYKVAKRGQDVALRCDPISGHVSLFWYQQALGQGPEFLTYFQNEAQLDKSGLPSDRFFAERPEGSVSTLKIQRTQQEDSAVYLCASSLVGQGRIGELFFGEGSRLTVL.

The chain combines TRBV10-2 with TRBJ2-5; TRBD1 matches 7 bases. Trimming removed 6 bases from V and 2 bases from J; junction bases left unmatched: 6. The length of the CDR3 is 14 residues. The V gene's germline CDR1 is WSHSY and CDR2 SAAADI. CDR3 sequence (DNA): TGCGCCAGCAGGACAGGGCTAGGGCAAGAGACCCAGTACTTC. This encodes CASRTGLGQETQYF.